What follows describes a single T cell receptor (beta chain). Its antigen is currently unknown. The data were taken from a study of cytomegalovirus exposure and HLA in healthy donors. Study as a whole: One earlier analysis, a look at 150 million to 200 million T cells, found some 120 million unique TCR beta sequences. Study-wide results and limits: A likely sequencing artifact accounted for one observed cluster of highly shared sequence variants. The sole available immune exposure information was CMV serostatus.

The CDR3 totals 16 residues. Losses at the gene ends were 0 bases for V and 5 bases for J; bases not matched to a gene: 7. Germline values: CDR1 SGHRS, CDR2 YFSETQ. The donors comprised healthy bone marrow donors. The PCR used 60 Vbeta and 13 Jbeta primers. Data came from immunoSEQ multiplex PCR; TCRdb stores just in-frame clones and leaves some out. The sample holds some 250,000 clones, around 81% seen once. The chain is built from TRBV5-1 and TRBJ2-5; 10 bases map to TRBD2. The TCR sequence derives from a woman aged 60-75 years in good health and CMV-seropositive. Sequencing was done on a sample of PBMCs. The CDR3 sequence: CASSLAPSGSAETQYF. The CDR3 bases are TGCGCCAGCAGCTTGGCTCCTAGCGGGAGCGCTGAGACCCAGTACTTC.